The 31 T cell receptor beta chains below all came from one sample that was sequenced in a study of blood T cell repertoires in COVID-19. The assay was immunoSEQ multiplex PCR, and TCRdb's table has in-frame clones only and misses some. The sample contains fewer than 110,000 clones, roughly 87% of which appear only once. The sequencing input was peripheral blood. These receptors came from a human donor in a cohort sampled during active COVID-19.

The chain recombines TRBV7-9 with TRBJ2-7; 7 bases match TRBD1. The CDR3 contains 14 residues. Trimming at V came to 2 bases and at J to 5 bases, leaving 6 bases not matched to a gene. CDR1 is SEHNR, CDR2 FQNEAQ, per germline (reference sequence). The chain's CDR3 is CASSLQGGIHEQYF. As DNA, the CDR3 is TGTGCCAGCAGCTTACAAGGGGGCATTCACGAGCAGTACTTC.

The chain combines TRBV11-1 with TRBJ2-7; 7 bases fit TRBD1. Unmatched junction bases numbered 10, after V lost 7 bases and J lost 4 bases. This CDR3 spans 14 amino acids. Germline V gene lookup returns CDR1 SGHAT and CDR2 FQDESV (reference sequence). In nucleotides, the CDR3 is TGTGCCAGCACCCGTTCGGGACAGAGTTACGAGCAGTACTTC. Translated, it gives CASTRSGQSYEQYF. The variable domain in full, with the rest retrieved from reference TRBV11-1 and TRBJ2-7, is EAEVAQSPRYKITEKSQAVAFWCDPISGHATLYWYRQILGQGPELLVQFQDESVVDDSQLPKDRFSAERLKGVDSTLKIQPAELGDSAMYLCASTRSGQSYEQYFGPGTRLTVT.

This clone showed up just a few times. V gene TRBV2 combines with J gene TRBJ1-2, with unresolved D. CDR3 length: 15 residues. The ends were cut back, 6 bases at V and 1 base at J, with 15 bases in the middle. Germline values: CDR1 SNHLY, CDR2 FYNNEI. This CDR3 is CASRARADDNYGYTF. CDR3 DNA: TGTGCCAGCAGGGCGCGGGCAGACGATAACTATGGCTACACCTTC.

V is TRBV6-5 and J is TRBJ1-6, with D possibly TRBD1 on 5 matching bases. This CDR3 region has 15 residues. Germline V CDR1 and CDR2: MNHEY, SVGAGI. The V end lost 4 bases, the J end lost 7 bases, and 14 bases lay between the germline ends. The CDR3 is CASSFQGLSNSPLHF. The CDR3 DNA sequence: TGTGCCAGCAGTTTCCAGGGTTTGTCAAATTCACCCCTCCACTTT.

The chain has TRBV18 and TRBJ2-2; the D gene is possibly TRBD1 (5 bases). Trimming removed 4 bases from V and 4 bases from J, with 22 bases in between. CDR3 size: 18 residues. Germline V lookup: CDR1 KGHSH, CDR2 LQKENI. CDR3 sequence: CASSHDLVGTGSTGELFF. The CDR3 region has the DNA TGTGCCAGCTCACACGATTTGGTAGGAACAGGTTCCACCGGGGAGCTGTTTTTT. Combining the CDR3 with reference TRBV18 and TRBJ2-2 gives the whole variable domain NAGVMQNPRHLVRRRGQEARLRCSPMKGHSHVYWYRQLPEEGLKFMVYLQKENIIDESGMPKERFSAEFPKEGPSILRIQQVVRGDSAAYFCASSHDLVGTGSTGELFFGEGSRLTVL.

V is TRBV24-1 and J is TRBJ1-2, with D uncertain. The germline V gene has CDR1 KGHDR and CDR2 SFDVKD. This CDR3 contains 16 residues. V lost 4 bases to trimming and J lost 11 bases, with 25 bases between them. CDR3 sequence reads: CATSERSGLTRVNYTF. CDR3 DNA sequence: TGTGCCACCAGTGAAAGAAGCGGACTCACCCGTGTCAATTACACCTTC.

The chain employs TRBV3-1 (or the pseudogene TRBV3-2) and TRBJ2-5, with D tentatively TRBD2 (5 bases). Germline V gives CDR1 LGHDT, CDR2 YNNKEL (reference sequence). V was cut by 1 base and J by 5 bases, with 17 bases left in between. This CDR3 contains 16 residues. The chain's CDR3 is CASSQAYSGIGETQYF. The CDR3 nucleotides are TGTGCCAGCAGCCAAGCATACAGCGGAATAGGGGAGACCCAGTACTTC.

The chain joins TRBV28 to TRBJ2-5; D may be TRBD2 (5 bases). Trimming removed 5 bases at V and 5 bases at J, with 21 bases between. Germline V gene lookup returns CDR1 MDHEN and CDR2 SYDVKM. CDR3 length: 16 residues. Here the CDR3 DNA reads TGTGCCAGCAGTCCAATAGTCCGGACTGGTGGGGAGACCCAGTACTTC. Protein: CASSPIVRTGGETQYF. The whole variable domain, filled in from reference TRBV28 and TRBJ2-5, reads DVKVTQSSRYLVKRTGEKVFLECVQDMDHENMFWYRQDPGLGLRLIYFSYDVKMKEKGDIPEGYSVSREKKERFSLILESASTNQTSMYLCASSPIVRTGGETQYFGPGTRLLVL.

The V call is TRBV28, the J call TRBJ1-3, with 10 bases lining up with TRBD1. The CDR3 has 16 amino acids. V shed 5 bases and J 0 bases; nucleotides not matched to a gene: 4. From germline, CDR1 is MDHEN and CDR2 SYDVKM. The CDR3 coding sequence is TGTGCCAGCAGTATACGGACAGGGGGCTCTGGAAACACCATATATTTT. Encoded protein: CASSIRTGGSGNTIYF.

V is TRBV5-4 and J is TRBJ1-4; the D gene is possibly TRBD1 (5 bases). The CDR3 totals 16 residues. Per germline, CDR1 SGHNT and CDR2 YYREEE (reference sequence). Trimming took 5 bases from V and 8 from J, leaving 22 bases between them. The CDR3: CASRLGPGGSEEKLFF. DNA for the CDR3: TGTGCCAGCAGACTAGGGCCGGGGGGATCGGAAGAAAAACTGTTTTTT.

The gene calls are TRBV19 and TRBJ1-5; perhaps TRBD1 as D (5 bases). This CDR3 region has 13 residues. The germline V gene has CDR1 LNHDA and CDR2 SQIVND (reference sequence). The V end was cut by 5 bases, the J end by 7 bases, with 12 bases between. The chain's CDR3 is CASSFARDQPQHF. CDR3 DNA: TGTGCCAGTAGTTTCGCGCGGGACCAGCCCCAGCATTTT.

The J gene is TRBJ2-5, the V gene TRBV18, with 8 bases identical to TRBD2. From germline, CDR1 is KGHSH and CDR2 LQKENI. Trimming removed 3 bases from V and 5 bases from J; junction bases left unmatched: 11. The CDR3 has 16 amino acids. Here the CDR3 DNA reads TGTGCCAGCTCACCTTCGGGGGGGCCTCGTCTGGAGACCCAGTACTTC. Translation gives CASSPSGGPRLETQYF.

This clone has just a few counts. The CDR3 coding sequence is TGCGCCAGCAGCCAAGTGGGACAGGGGATTTACGAGCAGTACTTC. Residues: CASSQVGQGIYEQYF. The genes are TRBV4-1 and TRBJ2-7; 10 bases match TRBD1. The CDR3 is made up of 15 amino acids. Germline CDR1 MGHRA, CDR2 YSYEKL. Trimming removed 1 base from V and 4 bases from J; junction bases left unmatched: 4.

This rearrangement joins TRBV18 to TRBJ1-1, with D possibly being TRBD1 (6 bases). CDR3 length: 14 amino acids. Germline lookup yields CDR1 KGHSH and CDR2 LQKENI. V shed 4 bases and J shed 3 bases, with 12 bases lying between them. The CDR3 nucleotides are TGTGCCAGCTCACTTACAGGGCTCCACACTGAAGCTTTCTTT. The encoded protein is CASSLTGLHTEAFF. The full variable domain, with the rest looked up from reference TRBV18 and TRBJ1-1, is NAGVMQNPRHLVRRRGQEARLRCSPMKGHSHVYWYRQLPEEGLKFMVYLQKENIIDESGMPKERFSAEFPKEGPSILRIQQVVRGDSAAYFCASSLTGLHTEAFFGQGTRLTVV.

The chain has TRBV10-1 and TRBJ2-3; 11 bases fit TRBD2. From germline, CDR1 is WNHNN and CDR2 SYGVQD (reference sequence). V was pared by 4 bases and J by 0 bases, with 3 bases of the junction left unmatched. CDR3 length: 16 residues. CDR3 sequence (DNA): TGCGCCAGCAGTGCTAGCGGGAGGACTAGCACAGATACGCAGTATTTT. It encodes CASSASGRTSTDTQYF.

The rearrangement links TRBV19 to TRBJ1-1; D is perhaps TRBD1 (5 bases). Looked up from germline, CDR1 is LNHDA and CDR2 is SQIVND (reference sequence). The CDR3 length is 14 residues. Between the trimmed V and J ends, which lost 7 bases and 1 base, there was a span of 13 bases. The CDR3, as DNA: TGTGCCAGTACGGAGGGGCGGGAGAACACTGAAGCTTTCTTT. This translates into CASTEGRENTEAFF.

This chain links TRBV3-1 (or the pseudogene TRBV3-2) with TRBJ1-2, with D possibly TRBD1 on 6 matching bases. The V and J ends lost 4 bases and 6 bases respectively, with 15 bases between them. Germline lookup yields CDR1 LGHDT and CDR2 YNNKEL (reference sequence). The CDR3 sequence is 14 residues long. The CDR3 spells CASSPRGGAHGYTF. The CDR3 DNA sequence: TGTGCCAGCAGCCCCCGTGGGGGGGCACATGGCTACACCTTC.

The chain combines TRBV14 with TRBJ2-1; D is unclear. The V gene's germline CDR1 is SGHDN and CDR2 FVKESK. The V end lost 4 bases, the J end lost 9 bases, and 10 bases lay between the germline ends. The CDR3 sequence is 12 residues long. Here the CDR3 reads CASSLRVGEQFF. As DNA, the CDR3 is TGTGCCAGCAGCCTTCGGGTCGGTGAGCAGTTCTTC.

This clone appeared a single time. This chain joins TRBV2 and TRBJ2-1, with TRBD2 identical over 11 bases. V dropped 8 bases and J dropped 5; count of bases not matched to a gene: 14. The CDR3 covers 17 residues. Germline CDR1 reads SNHLY; CDR2 reads FYNNEI. The CDR3 loop is CASQRFPGTSGNNEQFF. The CDR3 coding sequence is TGTGCCAGCCAGCGATTCCCCGGGACTAGCGGAAACAATGAGCAGTTCTTC.

This chain uses TRBV18 with TRBJ2-7, with a weak D call TRBD1 (6 bases). The CDR3 has 15 amino acids. V was clipped by 2 bases and J by 2 bases, with 13 bases between them. Germline V gene data show CDR1 as KGHSH and CDR2 as LQKENI. In nucleotides, the CDR3 is TGTGCCAGCTCACCAGAGACAGGATCCGCCTACGAGCAGTACTTC. This translates into CASSPETGSAYEQYF.

The genes are TRBV28 and TRBJ2-2; 7 bases line up with TRBD1. This CDR3 is 15 amino acids long. V trimming: 10 bases; J trimming: 1 base; junction bases outside the gene matches: 9. From germline, CDR1 is MDHEN and CDR2 SYDVKM. The CDR3 DNA sequence: TGTGCCACCAGAGCAGGGACAGAGAACACCGGGGAGCTGTTTTTT. It specifies CATRAGTENTGELFF.

The chain recombines TRBV4-1 with TRBJ2-4; tentative D call: TRBD2 (6 bases). CDR3 length equals 16 residues. CDR1 is MGHRA, CDR2 YSYEKL, per germline. V lost 1 base, J lost 3 bases, and 13 bases lay in between. CDR3 bases: TGCGCCAGCAGCCAAGGGTGGGGGGACCACAAAAACATTCAGTACTTC. Its protein product is CASSQGWGDHKNIQYF.

The gene calls are TRBV6-5 and TRBJ1-6; TRBD1 matches at 7 bases. The CDR3 is 13 residues long. V lost 7 bases, J lost 7 bases, and 4 bases stayed unmatched. CDR1 is MNHEY and CDR2 is SVGAGI in the germline V gene. Written as DNA, the CDR3 is TGTGCCAGCAAAGGGGGCTGGAATTCACCCCTCCACTTT. It translates to CASKGGWNSPLHF.

V is TRBV5-1 and J is TRBJ2-1; D may be TRBD1 (5 bases). V gave up 0 bases and J gave up 6 bases, with 10 bases separating them. Germline CDR1 is SGHRS and CDR2 is YFSETQ. There are 14 residues in the CDR3. CDR3 residues: CASSLVQAFNEQFF. The CDR3, as DNA: TGCGCCAGCAGCTTGGTACAGGCTTTCAATGAGCAGTTCTTC.

In DNA form, the CDR3 reads TGTGCCAGCGTCGAACAGGGTTCGGACATTCAGTACTTC. Amino acids: CASVEQGSDIQYF. The chain is built from TRBV6-5 and TRBJ2-4; D is perhaps TRBD1 (6 bases). Per the germline V gene, CDR1 is MNHEY and CDR2 is SVGAGI. The length of the CDR3 is 13 residues. The germline V and J ends were trimmed by 8 bases and 8 bases, with 16 bases remaining between them.

The rearrangement joins TRBV28 to TRBJ1-1, with 7 bases that match TRBD1. Germline trimming cut 6 bases from V and 3 bases from J; bases unmatched to any gene: 7. Germline CDR1 reads MDHEN; CDR2 reads SYDVKM. The CDR3 runs 14 residues. The CDR3 bases are TGTGCCAGCAGCCCCGACAGGGTTCACACTGAAGCTTTCTTT. Its translation is CASSPDRVHTEAFF.

The chain links TRBV28 to TRBJ1-1; no firm D call. The CDR3 extends over 15 amino acids. With 1 base removed from V and 3 bases from J, the gap between germline ends came to 12 bases. CDR1 MDHEN and CDR2 SYDVKM come from the germline V gene. CDR3 nucleotide sequence: TGTGCCAGCAGTTTATTCCTCCCCCCGGACACTGAAGCTTTCTTT. This gives the protein CASSLFLPPDTEAFF.

The chain employs TRBV5-1 and TRBJ2-7, with D possibly matching TRBD2 (5 bases). The CDR3 is 15 residues long. Between the trimmed V and J ends, which lost 0 bases and 6 bases, there was a span of 16 bases. The germline V gene has CDR1 SGHRS and CDR2 YFSETQ. The CDR3 is CASSLGGLANVEQYF. For the CDR3, the DNA is TGCGCCAGCAGCTTGGGCGGTCTAGCCAACGTCGAGCAGTACTTC.

In this sample, this clone turned up once. The chain has TRBV14 and TRBJ1-6; weak D call: TRBD1 (5 bases). The CDR3 is made up of 15 amino acids. In germline, CDR1 is SGHDN, CDR2 FVKESK. Trimming removed 2 bases from V and 5 bases from J, with 10 bases in between. For the CDR3, the DNA is TGTGCCAGCAGCCAAAGGGGTCCTGATAATTCACCCCTCCACTTT. Translating it yields CASSQRGPDNSPLHF.

The rearrangement joins TRBV30 to TRBJ2-2; 8 bases agree with TRBD1. V lost 3 bases to trimming and J lost 7 bases; unmatched junction nucleotides: 4. CDR3 length equals 13 residues. Germline V lookup: CDR1 GTSNPN, CDR2 SVGIG (reference sequence). The CDR3 nucleotides are TGTGCCTGGAGGCAACAGGGGGTCGGGGAGCTGTTTTTT. It translates to CAWRQQGVGELFF.

This rearrangement joins TRBV27 to TRBJ1-6, with D unclear. Looked up from germline, CDR1 is MNHEY and CDR2 is SMNVEV (reference sequence). V gave up 5 bases and J gave up 9 bases, with 17 bases separating them. CDR3 size: 15 residues. CDR3 loop: CASSPHQVVRSPLHF. CDR3 nucleotide sequence: TGTGCCAGCAGTCCCCATCAGGTCGTGCGTTCACCCCTCCACTTT.